Below are 29 T cell receptor beta chains sequenced from a single sample in a study of blood T cell repertoires in COVID-19. Data came from immunoSEQ multiplex PCR; TCRdb stores just in-frame clones and leaves some out. Here the sample spans around 100,000 clones, about 90% being singletons. The sample consisted of peripheral blood. These TCRs come from a young man with COVID-19, enrolled during active disease.

The CDR3 DNA reads as TGTGCCAGCAGCTTAGGAGAAGTCGCTATGTTTTCCTATGAGCAGTTCTTC. This translates into CASSLGEVAMFSYEQFF. J is TRBJ2-1 and V is TRBV13; D call uncertain. Germline loops: CDR1 PRHDT, CDR2 FYEKMQ (reference sequence). The CDR3 runs 17 residues. V was cut by 0 bases and J by 8 bases, with 20 bases left in between. The full variable domain, with the rest looked up from reference TRBV13 and TRBJ2-1, is AAGVIQSPRHLIKEKRETATLKCYPIPRHDTVYWYQQGPGQDPQFLISFYEKMQSDKGSIPDRFSAQQFSDYHSELNMSSLELGDSALYFCASSLGEVAMFSYEQFFGPGTRLTVL.

The chain has TRBV27 and TRBJ2-7; D remains ambiguous. CDR3 length: 12 residues. V dropped 7 bases and J dropped 0 bases, with 7 bases sitting between them. The V gene's germline CDR1 is MNHEY and CDR2 SMNVEV (reference sequence). The CDR3: CASTERSYEQYF. CDR3 in DNA: TGTGCCAGCACTGAGCGCTCCTACGAGCAGTACTTC.

CDR3 in DNA: TGTGCCAGCAGCGGGGACAGACATGCGGGGGAGCAGTACTTC. It translates to CASSGDRHAGEQYF. This chain connects TRBV9 to TRBJ2-7; TRBD1 might be the D (7 bases). This CDR3 region has 14 residues. Germline V lookup: CDR1 SGDLS, CDR2 YYNGEE. V lost 3 bases and J lost 7, with 17 bases in between.

The gene calls are TRBV5-6 and TRBJ2-7, with D possibly being TRBD2 (7 bases). Germline V CDR1 and CDR2: SGHDT, YYEEEE. V lost 4 bases to trimming and J lost 6 bases, with 20 bases between them. The CDR3 spans 15 residues. CDR3 in DNA: TGTGCCAGCAGCGCGGGGGCAGGCCCCCGTGTCGAGCAGTACTTC. Translating it yields CASSAGAGPRVEQYF.

This clone was counted between two and nine times. The chain has TRBV14 and TRBJ2-7; maybe TRBD1 (6 bases). Trimming took off 1 base at V and 3 bases at J, with 13 bases between the two ends. Germline assignment: CDR1 SGHDN and CDR2 FVKESK. The CDR3 runs 15 residues. In DNA, the CDR3 is TGTGCCAGCAGCCAAGGCTCGGGACACCGCTACGAGCAGTACTTC. Its protein product is CASSQGSGHRYEQYF.

V and J are TRBV5-1 and TRBJ2-7, with TRBD1 identical over 7 bases. Germline loops: CDR1 SGHRS, CDR2 YFSETQ. The CDR3 runs 14 residues. The trim removed 2 bases at V and 4 bases at J, leaving 6 bases unmatched. The DNA for the CDR3 is TGCGCCAGCAGCTTATCCGGGACAGCATACGAGCAGTACTTC. This codes for CASSLSGTAYEQYF. Full variable domain (missing parts from reference TRBV5-1 and TRBJ2-7): KAGVTQTPRYLIKTRGQQVTLSCSPISGHRSVSWYQQTPGQGLQFLFEYFSETQRNKGNFPGRFSGRQFSNSRSEMNVSTLELGDSALYLCASSLSGTAYEQYFGPGTRLTVT.

This clone has more than one count but fewer than ten. At the DNA level, this CDR3 is encoded by other sequences in the same sample as well. V usage is TRBV19 and J usage is TRBJ2-7; TRBD1 might be the D (7 bases). The CDR3 contains 14 residues. Germline V CDR1 and CDR2: LNHDA, SQIVND (reference sequence). With 4 bases removed from V and 4 bases from J, the gap between germline ends came to 14 bases. CDR3 DNA: TGTGCCAGTAGTACGCGACAGGGAGGTTACGAGCAGTACTTC. Its translation is CASSTRQGGYEQYF.

The chain combines TRBV5-4 with TRBJ2-7; D is perhaps TRBD1 (6 bases). In germline, CDR1 is SGHNT, CDR2 YYREEE (reference sequence). Between the trimmed V and J ends, which lost 0 bases and 2 bases, there was a span of 18 bases. The CDR3 runs 17 residues. The CDR3 protein is CASSLAKDSSIPYEQYF. The DNA for the CDR3 is TGTGCCAGCAGCTTGGCCAAGGACAGTTCAATCCCCTACGAGCAGTACTTC.

The gene calls are TRBV29-1 and TRBJ2-1; D gene unclear. Per the germline V gene, CDR1 is SQVTM and CDR2 is ANQGSEA. The CDR3 contains 12 residues. Trimming shortened V by 0 bases and J by 9 bases, and 9 bases separated the two germline ends. DNA of the CDR3: TGCAGCGTTGAAGAAAAATATCCTGAGCAGTTCTTC. Encoded protein: CSVEEKYPEQFF.

The chain recombines TRBV7-3 with TRBJ1-1; TRBD1 matches at 7 bases. Trimming at V came to 5 bases and at J to 1 base, leaving 4 bases not matched to a gene. Per the germline V gene, CDR1 is SGHTA and CDR2 is FQGTGA. The CDR3 is 14 amino acids. This CDR3 is CASSTGQTNTEAFF. The CDR3 DNA sequence: TGTGCCAGCAGCACGGGACAGACGAACACTGAAGCTTTCTTT.

The rearrangement joins TRBV27 to TRBJ1-2; TRBD1 matches 9 bases. The CDR3 is 17 residues long. Germline V gives CDR1 MNHEY, CDR2 SMNVEV (reference sequence). J gave up 6 bases and V 0 bases, and 11 bases lay outside the gene matches. CDR3 amino acids: CASSLSRRDREFDGYTF. CDR3 bases: TGTGCCAGCAGTTTATCGCGCAGGGACAGGGAGTTTGATGGCTACACCTTC.

V and J are TRBV5-1 and TRBJ1-1; D may be TRBD1 (6 bases). In germline, CDR1 is SGHRS, CDR2 YFSETQ. With 0 bases removed from V and 4 bases from J, the gap between germline ends came to 13 bases. The CDR3 runs 15 residues. Here the CDR3 reads CASSLGATGSTEAFF. CDR3 sequence (DNA): TGCGCCAGCAGCTTGGGAGCGACAGGCTCCACTGAAGCTTTCTTT.

This clone was seen only once. The gene calls are TRBV10-3 and TRBJ2-2, with TRBD2 as a possible D gene (5 bases). V lost 6 bases, J lost 7 bases, and 6 bases lay in between. The CDR3 contains 11 residues. The germline CDR1 and CDR2 sequences are ENHRY and SYGVKD. CDR3 sequence: CAIRGVGELFF. In nucleotides, the CDR3 is TGTGCCATCAGGGGAGTCGGGGAGCTGTTTTTT.

V usage is TRBV4-1 and J usage is TRBJ1-2; TRBD1 is a possible D gene (6 bases). From germline, CDR1 is MGHRA and CDR2 YSYEKL. CDR3 length: 17 amino acids. V shed 6 bases and J shed 2 bases, with 22 bases lying between them. The CDR3 DNA follows: TGCGCCAGCAGGGCCCCGGACAGCGGACAGTTCAACTATGGCTACACCTTC. Amino acids: CASRAPDSGQFNYGYTF.

This clone was recorded once. The rearrangement links TRBV5-1 to TRBJ2-7; 11 nucleotides align to TRBD2. CDR1 and CDR2 (germline): SGHRS, YFSETQ. This CDR3 has 14 amino acids. Trimming removed 4 bases from V and 2 bases from J; junction bases left unmatched: 2. The CDR3 protein is CASSPGLAAYEQYF. Here the CDR3 DNA reads TGCGCCAGCAGCCCGGGACTAGCGGCCTACGAGCAGTACTTC.

The chain joins TRBV30 to TRBJ1-2; no definite D call. Trimming took 1 base from V and 7 from J, leaving 7 bases between them. The CDR3 is 11 amino acids. Looked up from germline, CDR1 is GTSNPN and CDR2 is SVGIG (reference sequence). CDR3 DNA sequence: TGTGCCTGGAGTGGCGGGTTTGGCTACACCTTC. Its translation: CAWSGGFGYTF.

The chain couples TRBV2 to TRBJ2-5; 13 bases align to TRBD2. The length of the CDR3 is 16 residues. Germline trimming cut 9 bases from V and 5 bases from J; bases unmatched to any gene: 12. The germline gives CDR1 SNHLY, CDR2 FYNNEI. The CDR3 DNA is TGTGCCAGTACCGGGGGGACTAGCGGGACTAGGGAGACCCAGTACTTC. Its protein is CASTGGTSGTRETQYF.

The V call is TRBV9, the J call TRBJ1-3, with a possible D match to TRBD1 (6 bases). Between the trimmed V and J ends, which lost 4 bases and 0 bases, there was a span of 14 bases. The CDR3 runs 16 residues. From germline, CDR1 is SGDLS and CDR2 YYNGEE. CDR3 region: CASSSRGVRSGNTIYF. Here the CDR3 DNA reads TGTGCCAGCAGCTCCAGGGGCGTCCGCTCTGGAAACACCATATATTTT.

The genes are TRBV27 and TRBJ2-1; TRBD2 matches at 12 bases. V trimming: 6 bases; J trimming: 4 bases; junction bases outside the gene matches: 7. The CDR3 spans 16 residues. Germline V gene sequence: CDR1 MNHEY, CDR2 SMNVEV (reference sequence). This chain's CDR3 is CASRELAGGEYNEQFF. The CDR3 region has the DNA TGTGCCAGCAGAGAGCTAGCGGGAGGGGAATACAATGAGCAGTTCTTC.

The rearrangement links TRBV29-1 to TRBJ2-7; the D gene is possibly TRBD2 (7 bases). V was pared by 3 bases and J by 7 bases, with 19 bases between. The CDR3 totals 14 residues. Germline V lookup: CDR1 SQVTM, CDR2 ANQGSEA. CDR3 sequence: CSVEGLGAGEEQYF. The DNA of the CDR3 is TGCAGCGTTGAGGGCTTGGGGGCGGGAGAAGAGCAGTACTTC.

In nucleotides, the CDR3 is TGTGCCAGCAGTTTAGGTGGGACTTTTAATCGAGGCGAGCAGTACTTC. Protein: CASSLGGTFNRGEQYF. The chain recombines TRBV28 with TRBJ2-7, with D maybe TRBD2 (6 bases). In germline, CDR1 is MDHEN, CDR2 SYDVKM. The germline V and J ends were trimmed by 2 bases and 6 bases, with 20 bases remaining between them. The CDR3 has 16 amino acids.

The count of this clone is one. This chain connects TRBV27 to TRBJ2-1; 9 bases are a match to TRBD2. CDR1 MNHEY and CDR2 SMNVEV come from the germline V gene (reference sequence). This CDR3 contains 15 residues. J gave up 8 bases and V 8 bases, and 13 bases lay outside the gene matches. As DNA, the CDR3 is TGTGCCAGCGCCGTGGGCGGGAGGGCCCTAGATGAGCAGTTCTTC. Its protein is CASAVGGRALDEQFF.

This chain uses TRBV5-1 with TRBJ1-6, with 8 bases lining up with TRBD1. CDR3 length: 14 amino acids. Trimming took 4 bases from V and 7 from J; bases not matched to a gene: 4. The germline CDR1 and CDR2 sequences are SGHRS and YFSETQ. CDR3 sequence: CASSDRGANSPLHF. The CDR3 DNA follows: TGCGCCAGCAGCGACAGGGGAGCGAATTCACCCCTCCACTTT.

The chain recombines TRBV28 with TRBJ1-2; 12 bases are a match to TRBD1. V gave up 2 bases and J gave up 8 bases; unmatched junction bases: 6. CDR3 length: 15 residues. Germline values: CDR1 MDHEN, CDR2 SYDVKM. The CDR3: CASSLGTGGMRGYTF. The CDR3 DNA reads as TGTGCCAGCAGTTTAGGGACAGGGGGCATGAGGGGCTACACCTTC.

The rearrangement joins TRBV27 to TRBJ2-1; 9 bases agree with TRBD1. The J segment lost 6 bases and the V segment lost 3 bases, leaving 3 bases of the junction unmatched. The CDR3 spans 14 residues. CDR1 and CDR2 from the germline V gene are MNHEY and SMNVEV (reference sequence). Written as DNA, the CDR3 is TGTGCCAGCAGTTTGGGGACAGGGTCCAATGAGCAGTTCTTC. This sequence encodes CASSLGTGSNEQFF.

This sequence joins TRBV9 and TRBJ1-2, with D perhaps TRBD1 (5 bases). The CDR3 is 15 amino acids. With 0 bases removed from V and 4 bases from J, the gap between germline ends came to 13 bases. Germline V gene sequence: CDR1 SGDLS, CDR2 YYNGEE. The CDR3 loop reads CASSVGVGGAYGYTF. The DNA of the CDR3 is TGTGCCAGCAGCGTAGGTGTGGGGGGAGCCTATGGCTACACCTTC.

Details on this clone: Relative to the germline gene, one junction end is altered; a read error may explain this. The rearrangement joins TRBV30 to TRBJ1-4; unclear D gene. There are 15 residues in the CDR3. In germline, CDR1 is GTSNPN, CDR2 SVGIG (reference sequence). CDR3 loop: CAWSRLLSSHGELLF. Here the CDR3 DNA reads TGTGCCTGGAGCCGCCTCCTATCGTCCCATGGAGAGCTGCTTTTT.

V gene TRBV6-5 combines with J gene TRBJ2-7, with 9 nucleotides matching TRBD1. The germline V gene encodes CDR1 MNHEY and CDR2 SVGAGI. This CDR3 is 16 amino acids long. Germline trimming cut 2 bases from V and 4 bases from J; bases unmatched to any gene: 9. CDR3 DNA: TGTGCCAGCAGTTACGGTCAACCGGGACAGGGATACGAGCAGTACTTC. Its translation is CASSYGQPGQGYEQYF.

Here the CDR3 reads CASSLGGGDYGYTF. The CDR3 coding sequence is TGTGCCAGCAGCTTAGGAGGCGGGGACTATGGCTACACCTTC. This chain connects TRBV7-9 to TRBJ1-2; D is ambiguous. Germline CDR1 and CDR2: SEHNR and FQNEAQ (reference sequence). The CDR3 runs 14 residues. Trimming stripped 1 base from V and 3 bases from J, with 9 bases between. The variable domain in full, completed from reference TRBV7-9 and TRBJ1-2, reads DTGVSQNPRHKITKRGQNVTFRCDPISEHNRLYWYRQTLGQGPEFLTYFQNEAQLEKSRLLSDRFSAERPKGSFSTLEIQRTEQGDSAMYLCASSLGGGDYGYTFGSGTRLTVV.